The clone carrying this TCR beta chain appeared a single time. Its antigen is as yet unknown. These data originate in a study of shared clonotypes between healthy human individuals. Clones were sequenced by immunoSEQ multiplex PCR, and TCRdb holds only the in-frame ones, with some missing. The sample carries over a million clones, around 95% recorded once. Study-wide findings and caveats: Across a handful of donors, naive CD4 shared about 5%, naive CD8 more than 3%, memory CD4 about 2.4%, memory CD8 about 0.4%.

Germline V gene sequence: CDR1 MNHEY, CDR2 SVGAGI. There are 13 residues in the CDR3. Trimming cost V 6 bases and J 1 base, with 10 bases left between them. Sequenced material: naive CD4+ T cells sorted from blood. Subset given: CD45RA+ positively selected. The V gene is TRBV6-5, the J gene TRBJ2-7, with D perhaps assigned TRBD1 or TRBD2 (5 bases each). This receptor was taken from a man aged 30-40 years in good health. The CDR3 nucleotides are TGTGCCAGCAGGAGGGGCACTTCCTACGAGCAGTACTTC. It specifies CASRRGTSYEQYF.